This T cell receptor beta chain was captured in a study of technical replicates of blood from several donors. Profiled with immunoSEQ multiplex PCR; TCRdb holds only in-frame clones, not every one. The data show tens of thousands of clones, 85% to 95% seen once. V was cut by 3 bases and J by 0 bases, with 2 bases left in between. Germline V gene lookup returns CDR1 SGHTA and CDR2 FQGNSA. The CDR3 runs to 12 residues. The chain employs TRBV7-2 and TRBJ1-1; D gene ambiguous. This clonotype originated in a human donor in good health. Some clones in this sample may be carry-over from other donors' samples. Input material: PBMCs. The CDR3 reads CASSFLNTEAFF. DNA of the CDR3: TGTGCCAGCAGCTTCTTGAACACTGAAGCTTTCTTT. The full variable domain, its missing parts supplied by reference TRBV7-2 and TRBJ1-1, is GAGVSQSPSNKVTEKGKDVELRCDPISGHTALYWYRQSLGQGLEFLIYFQGNSAPDKSGLPSDRFSAERTGGSVSTLTIQRTQQEDSAVYLCASSFLNTEAFFGQGTRLTVV.